These 13 T cell receptor beta chains originate from one sample sequenced in a study of cytomegalovirus exposure and HLA in healthy donors. PCR involved 60 Vbeta and 13 Jbeta primers. The method was immunoSEQ multiplex PCR; TCRdb's version includes in-frame clones alone and lacks a portion of them. The sample lists 150,000 to 200,000 clones, approximately 84% occurring once. What was sequenced was PBMCs. These receptors all stem from a girl aged 5 to 17 in good health and CMV-seropositive.

This chain uses TRBV18 with TRBJ1-4; the D gene is possibly TRBD1 (5 bases). Between the trimmed V and J ends, which lost 0 bases and 7 bases, there was a span of 15 bases. The CDR3 is 16 residues long. Germline assignment: CDR1 KGHSH and CDR2 LQKENI. CDR3 residues: CASSPPSLGVREKLFF. The CDR3 region has the DNA TGTGCCAGCTCACCACCGTCGTTAGGGGTCCGTGAAAAACTGTTTTTT.

The chain combines TRBV6-1 with TRBJ1-5; possible D gene TRBD1, 6 bases. This CDR3 comprises 15 residues. Germline V lookup: CDR1 MNHNS, CDR2 SASEGT. V lost 8 bases to trimming and J lost 0 bases, with 14 bases between them. CDR3 DNA: TGTGCCAGCGGGTTGGGACACAATAGCAATCAGCCCCAGCATTTT. Protein product: CASGLGHNSNQPQHF.

The CDR3 region is CASSDGGAPQYF. DNA of the CDR3: TGCGCCAGCAGTGACGGGGGGGCCCCGCAGTATTTT. The chain uses TRBV10-1 and TRBJ2-3; 8 bases line up with TRBD2. CDR3 length: 12 amino acids. CDR1 WNHNN and CDR2 SYGVQD come from the germline V gene (reference sequence). The J segment lost 10 bases and the V segment lost 3 bases, leaving 3 bases of the junction unmatched.

J is TRBJ2-6 and V is TRBV5-1; D may be TRBD2 (6 bases). Trimming removed 5 bases from V and 3 bases from J, with 12 bases in between. The CDR3 is 15 amino acids. CDR1 is SGHRS, CDR2 YFSETQ, per germline. The CDR3: CASRGGRIGANVLTF. CDR3 coding DNA: TGCGCCAGCAGGGGGGGAAGGATTGGGGCCAACGTCCTGACTTTC. Full variable domain (rest looked up from reference TRBV5-1 and TRBJ2-6): KAGVTQTPRYLIKTRGQQVTLSCSPISGHRSVSWYQQTPGQGLQFLFEYFSETQRNKGNFPGRFSGRQFSNSRSEMNVSTLELGDSALYLCASRGGRIGANVLTFGAGSRLTVL.

The V call is TRBV9, the J call TRBJ2-3; the match to TRBD2 covers 12 bases. CDR1 and CDR2 from the germline V gene are SGDLS and YYNGEE. With 4 bases clipped from V and 3 bases from J, the junction kept 6 bases outside the gene matches. This CDR3 has 16 amino acids. DNA for the CDR3: TGTGCCAGCAGCACCCCTAGCGGGGGGGGGACAGATACGCAGTATTTT. This sequence encodes CASSTPSGGGTDTQYF.

The chain carries TRBV29-1 and TRBJ2-6; D not certain. The germline gives CDR1 SQVTM, CDR2 ANQGSEA. Between the trimmed V and J ends, which lost 7 bases and 2 bases, there was a span of 9 bases. There are 13 residues in the CDR3. Here the CDR3 DNA reads TGCAGCGCCTTAGCAGCTGGGGCCAACGTCCTGACTTTC. It codes for CSALAAGANVLTF. Full variable domain (rest looked up from reference TRBV29-1 and TRBJ2-6): SAVISQKPSRDICQRGTSLTIQCQVDSQVTMMFWYRQQPGQSLTLIATANQGSEATYESGFVIDKFPISRPNLTFSTLTVSNMSPEDSSIYLCSALAAGANVLTFGAGSRLTVL.

This chain joins TRBV6-1 and TRBJ1-1; 7 bases map to TRBD1. There are 13 residues in the CDR3. V shed 9 bases, J shed 4 bases, and the junction held 8 bases outside the gene matches. Germline CDR1 reads MNHNS; CDR2 reads SASEGT. DNA of the CDR3: TGTGCCAGTAGGAGGGGGCATAGCACTGAAGCTTTCTTT. Its translation is CASRRGHSTEAFF.

V usage is TRBV6-5 and J usage is TRBJ2-7; 9 positions match TRBD1. The CDR3 totals 13 residues. Looked up from germline, CDR1 is MNHEY and CDR2 is SVGAGI. Trimming at V came to 8 bases and at J to 4 bases, leaving 6 bases not matched to a gene. CDR3 coding DNA: TGTGCCAGCGGACAGGGGACTGAGTACGAGCAGTACTTC. This gives the protein CASGQGTEYEQYF.

The chain carries TRBV18 and TRBJ2-7, with 11 bases lining up with TRBD2. V trimming: 3 bases; J trimming: 1 base; junction bases outside the gene matches: 5. The germline CDR1 and CDR2 sequences are KGHSH and LQKENI. This CDR3 has 16 residues. The CDR3: CASSPLGTSGSYEQYF. The CDR3 nucleotides read TGTGCCAGCTCACCCTTAGGGACTAGCGGATCCTACGAGCAGTACTTC.

The V gene is TRBV5-1, the J gene TRBJ2-1, with 9 nucleotides matching TRBD1. J gave up 1 base and V 1 base, and 3 bases lay outside the gene matches. This CDR3 is built from 16 residues. CDR1 SGHRS and CDR2 YFSETQ come from the germline V gene. CDR3 bases: TGCGCCAGCAGCTTGTCCGGGACAGGGTCCTACAATGAGCAGTTCTTC. Protein: CASSLSGTGSYNEQFF. The full variable domain, completed using reference TRBV5-1 and TRBJ2-1, is KAGVTQTPRYLIKTRGQQVTLSCSPISGHRSVSWYQQTPGQGLQFLFEYFSETQRNKGNFPGRFSGRQFSNSRSEMNVSTLELGDSALYLCASSLSGTGSYNEQFFGPGTRLTVL.

This CDR3 reads CASGLVLPWAPYVTDTQYF. The CDR3 coding sequence is TGTGCTAGTGGTTTGGTCCTCCCCTGGGCCCCGTATGTGACAGATACGCAGTATTTT. The chain combines TRBV12-5 with TRBJ2-3, with D uncertain. This CDR3 is built from 19 residues. V lost 0 bases, J lost 3 bases, and 22 bases lay in between. Germline CDR1 is LGHNT and CDR2 is FRNRAP.

This clone was counted once. V gene TRBV4-1 combines with J gene TRBJ2-7; possibly TRBD2 for D (6 bases). CDR1 and CDR2 from the germline V gene are MGHRA and YSYEKL. The CDR3 extends over 14 amino acids. V was shortened by 4 bases and J by 6 bases, with 16 bases between the two germline ends. Here the CDR3 reads CASSPGEVGPEQYF. CDR3 coding DNA: TGCGCCAGCAGCCCGGGGGAGGTAGGACCCGAGCAGTACTTC.

The genes are TRBV12-5 and TRBJ2-7, with 10 bases matching TRBD1. The ends lost 0 bases at V and 2 bases at J; junction bases unmatched: 10. This CDR3 spans 18 amino acids. The germline CDR1 and CDR2 sequences are LGHNT and FRNRAP. The CDR3 protein is CASGLVLTGGRIPYEQYF. Written as DNA, the CDR3 is TGTGCTAGTGGTTTGGTATTGACAGGGGGCCGAATACCCTACGAGCAGTACTTC.